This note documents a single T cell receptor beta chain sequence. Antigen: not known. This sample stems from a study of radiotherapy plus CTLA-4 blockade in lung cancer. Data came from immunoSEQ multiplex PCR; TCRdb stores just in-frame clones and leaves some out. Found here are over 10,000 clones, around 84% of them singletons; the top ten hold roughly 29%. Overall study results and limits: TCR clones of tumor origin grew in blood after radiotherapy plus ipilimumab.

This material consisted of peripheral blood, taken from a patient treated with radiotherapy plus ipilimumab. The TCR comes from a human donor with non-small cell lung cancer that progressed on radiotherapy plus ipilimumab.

The CDR3 coding sequence is TGTGCCAGCAACCCTAGGGCGCGTATCAATCAGCCCCAGCATTTT. It yields the protein CASNPRARINQPQHF. The chain is built from TRBV28 and TRBJ1-5; D is uncertain. The ends were cut back, 7 bases at V and 3 bases at J, with 16 bases in the middle. The CDR3 is 15 residues long. Germline V CDR1 and CDR2: MDHEN, SYDVKM. Looking up the rest from reference TRBV28 and TRBJ1-5 gives the full variable domain: DVKVTQSSRYLVKRTGEKVFLECVQDMDHENMFWYRQDPGLGLRLIYFSYDVKMKEKGDIPEGYSVSREKKERFSLILESASTNQTSMYLCASNPRARINQPQHFGDGTRLSIL.